This T cell receptor (beta chain) appears in the sequencing data of a study of blood T cell repertoires in COVID-19. Study-wide context: Spain, Italy and the United States supplied samples that represented acute and convalescent COVID-19. Sample material is recorded as cDNA or gDNA derived from T cells, B-cell-depleted T cells, or PBMCs.

Authors' processing steps: Amplification with reference gene primers provided the estimates of nucleated cell counts. Here immunoSEQ multiplex PCR was the method, and the copy in TCRdb shows in-frame clones only, minus some. D and trimming were read from the DNA, whereas the V and J calls and clone size are those reported in that table. The data show a few hundred thousand clones, 84% seen once. V shed 4 bases and J 13 bases; nucleotides not matched to a gene: 10. Per germline, CDR1 LGHDT and CDR2 YNNKEL (reference sequence). This CDR3 comprises 14 residues. The clonotype originates from a woman aged 55-69 years with acute or convalescent COVID-19. This rearrangement joins TRBV3-1 (or the pseudogene TRBV3-2) to TRBJ1-6; 7 nucleotides line up with TRBD1. The sequencing sample was made of peripheral blood. The CDR3 DNA follows: TGTGCCAGCAGCCCAGGGGACAGTCGGCCCCCCCTCCACTTT. Translation gives CASSPGDSRPPLHF.